These 30 T cell receptor beta chains originate from one sample sequenced in a study of blood T cell repertoires in COVID-19. Sequencing was performed with immunoSEQ multiplex PCR; in TCRdb, only in-frame clones are kept and a portion is missing. The table lists 95,000 to 110,000 clones, around four fifths of them singletons. Sequenced material: peripheral blood. The receptor source for this set is a man aged 60 to 75 with acute or convalescent COVID-19.

The V gene is TRBV6-5, the J gene TRBJ2-7, with D perhaps TRBD1 (6 bases). The CDR3 spans 15 residues. Per germline, CDR1 MNHEY and CDR2 SVGAGI. With 2 bases removed from V and 6 bases from J, the gap between germline ends came to 17 bases. The CDR3 nucleotides read TGTGCCAGCAGTTACGATCTGACAGGCCTCCTCGAGCAGTACTTC. Encoded protein: CASSYDLTGLLEQYF.

This clone occurred a few times. This rearrangement joins TRBV3-1 (or the pseudogene TRBV3-2) to TRBJ2-1; 8 nucleotides align to TRBD2. Germline CDR1 reads LGHDT; CDR2 reads YNNKEL (reference sequence). The CDR3 is made up of 15 amino acids. V shed 2 bases and J 4 bases; nucleotides not matched to a gene: 4. The CDR3 region has the DNA TGTGCCAGCAGCCAATCCAGCGGGGGATACAATGAGCAGTTCTTC. It specifies CASSQSSGGYNEQFF.

This chain links TRBV10-2 with TRBJ2-1, with TRBD2 matching 15 bases. The length of the CDR3 is 20 residues. With 0 bases clipped from V and 0 bases from J, the junction kept 6 bases outside the gene matches. CDR1 and CDR2 (germline): WSHSY, SAAADI. CDR3 amino acids: CASSESGTSGGFSSYNEQFF. The CDR3 DNA reads TGCGCCAGCAGTGAGTCTGGGACTAGCGGGGGGTTCAGCTCCTACAATGAGCAGTTCTTC.

CDR3 sequence (DNA): TGCGCCAGCAGCCAAGACCTGACAGGGGGCCTGGCTAATGAAAAACTGTTTTTT. This encodes CASSQDLTGGLANEKLFF. The chain couples TRBV4-1 to TRBJ1-4; 10 bases are a match to TRBD1. The germline gives CDR1 MGHRA, CDR2 YSYEKL. The trim removed 0 bases at V and 3 bases at J, leaving 7 bases unmatched. The CDR3 covers 18 residues.

The gene calls are TRBV19 and TRBJ1-1, with TRBD1 matching over 7 bases. From germline, CDR1 is LNHDA and CDR2 SQIVND (reference sequence). Trimming at V came to 6 bases and at J to 0 bases, leaving 10 bases not matched to a gene. CDR3 length equals 16 residues. The DNA for the CDR3 is TGTGCCAGTAGAAGGGGACAGCTTACTATGAACACTGAAGCTTTCTTT. It encodes CASRRGQLTMNTEAFF.

This chain uses TRBV18 with TRBJ2-7, with D perhaps matching TRBD1 (6 bases). V was trimmed by 6 bases and J by 0 bases, leaving 15 bases between them. Per the germline V gene, CDR1 is KGHSH and CDR2 is LQKENI. The CDR3 has 15 residues. This CDR3 reads CASSRDRLPSYEQYF. CDR3 nucleotides: TGTGCCAGCTCCCGCGACAGGTTACCCTCCTACGAGCAGTACTTC.

The chain is built from TRBV7-9 and TRBJ2-5; D is undetermined. Trimming cost V 4 bases and J 3 bases, with 9 bases left between them. The germline gives CDR1 SEHNR, CDR2 FQNEAQ (reference sequence). The length of the CDR3 is 13 residues. The CDR3 sequence: CASSSTEKETQYF. CDR3 DNA sequence: TGTGCCAGCAGCTCGACTGAGAAAGAGACCCAGTACTTC.

The CDR3, as DNA: TGCGCCAGCAGCGCCAGGGTTCCCCCTTACAATGAGCAGTTCTTC. Translation gives CASSARVPPYNEQFF. This sequence joins TRBV5-1 and TRBJ2-1, with a tentative D call TRBD1 (5 bases). This CDR3 is 15 amino acids long. V was pared by 4 bases and J by 4 bases, with 15 bases between. Germline V gene data show CDR1 as SGHRS and CDR2 as YFSETQ.

V usage is TRBV5-8 and J usage is TRBJ1-4, with unresolved D. The germline V and J ends were trimmed by 0 bases and 7 bases, with 16 bases remaining between them. The CDR3 sequence is 16 residues long. CDR1 and CDR2 from the germline V gene are SGHTS and YDEGEE. The CDR3 spells CASSLVGFGGGEKLFF. DNA of the CDR3: TGTGCCAGCAGCTTGGTTGGCTTCGGAGGTGGTGAAAAACTGTTTTTT.

The V and J genes are TRBV11-3 and TRBJ1-1, with D possibly being TRBD1 (6 bases). V lost 5 bases and J 0 bases, leaving 7 bases between the germline ends. Germline V gene lookup returns CDR1 SGHNT and CDR2 YENEEA. The CDR3 sequence is 13 residues long. CDR3 bases: TGTGCCAGCAGCCAGGGGATGAACACTGAAGCTTTCTTT. It codes for CASSQGMNTEAFF.

V is TRBV19 and J is TRBJ2-6; 8 nucleotides align to TRBD1. CDR1 LNHDA and CDR2 SQIVND come from the germline V gene (reference sequence). This CDR3 spans 17 amino acids. V trimming: 3 bases; J trimming: 4 bases; junction bases outside the gene matches: 8. CDR3 bases: TGTGCCAGTAGTATTGAGAGGACAGGGAGAGGGGCCAACGTCCTGACTTTC. Its translation: CASSIERTGRGANVLTF.

This chain connects TRBV4-1 to TRBJ2-7, with 8 nucleotides matching TRBD1. The CDR3 consists of 20 residues. Trimming took 0 bases from V and 0 from J; bases not matched to a gene: 16. CDR1 and CDR2 (germline): MGHRA, YSYEKL. The DNA for the CDR3 is TGCGCCAGCAGCCAAGATATCGGCAGGGGGCGGACGGCGGGCTCCTACGAGCAGTACTTC. Translated: CASSQDIGRGRTAGSYEQYF.

V usage is TRBV10-3 and J usage is TRBJ2-3; D is possibly TRBD2 (5 bases). Germline CDR1 is ENHRY and CDR2 is SYGVKD. The V and J ends lost 2 bases and 3 bases respectively, with 6 bases between them. CDR3 length: 13 residues. CDR3 coding DNA: TGTGCCATCAGTGAGAGGGAGACAGATACGCAGTATTTT. Its translation is CAISERETDTQYF.

The count of this clone is one. The chain joins TRBV3-1 (or the pseudogene TRBV3-2) to TRBJ2-5; 8 bases map to TRBD2. V shed 2 bases and J 7 bases; nucleotides not matched to a gene: 6. The CDR3 contains 14 residues. CDR1 LGHDT and CDR2 YNNKEL come from the germline V gene (reference sequence). The CDR3 DNA reads as TGTGCCAGCAGCCAACCAGCGGGAGTCGGGACCCAGTACTTC. It translates to CASSQPAGVGTQYF.

This clone was picked up one time. This chain links TRBV3-1 (or the pseudogene TRBV3-2) with TRBJ1-4; no clear D. The CDR3 covers 12 residues. The germline CDR1 and CDR2 sequences are LGHDT and YNNKEL (reference sequence). V dropped 4 bases and J dropped 7 bases, with 7 bases sitting between them. CDR3 protein: CASSLTGEKLFF. CDR3 sequence (DNA): TGTGCCAGCAGCCTGACGGGTGAAAAACTGTTTTTT.

This clone was seen more than once but under ten times. The rearrangement uses TRBV29-1 and TRBJ1-1, with D perhaps matching TRBD1 (6 bases). CDR1 is SQVTM, CDR2 ANQGSEA, per germline. V was clipped by 1 base and J by 1 base, with 7 bases between them. The CDR3 is 13 amino acids. CDR3 sequence (DNA): TGCAGCGTTGAAGGGGGGCAGAACACTGAAGCTTTCTTT. It encodes CSVEGGQNTEAFF. The full variable domain, rest sourced from reference TRBV29-1 and TRBJ1-1, is SAVISQKPSRDICQRGTSLTIQCQVDSQVTMMFWYRQQPGQSLTLIATANQGSEATYESGFVIDKFPISRPNLTFSTLTVSNMSPEDSSIYLCSVEGGQNTEAFFGQGTRLTVV.

The gene calls are TRBV5-1 and TRBJ2-5; 11 bases match TRBD2. The CDR3 is 16 residues long. Germline V gives CDR1 SGHRS, CDR2 YFSETQ. Trimming took 4 bases from V and 1 from J; bases not matched to a gene: 6. CDR3 DNA sequence: TGCGCCAGCAGCCCGCGACTAGCGGGGACCCAAGAGACCCAGTACTTC. It yields the protein CASSPRLAGTQETQYF. The full variable domain, completed using reference TRBV5-1 and TRBJ2-5, is KAGVTQTPRYLIKTRGQQVTLSCSPISGHRSVSWYQQTPGQGLQFLFEYFSETQRNKGNFPGRFSGRQFSNSRSEMNVSTLELGDSALYLCASSPRLAGTQETQYFGPGTRLLVL.

The CDR3 is CASSRGGGEGEETQYF. Written as DNA, the CDR3 is TGTGCCAGCAGTCGAGGGGGGGGTGAGGGAGAAGAGACCCAGTACTTC. The rearrangement links TRBV6-6 to TRBJ2-5; D may be TRBD2 (7 bases). V was trimmed by 5 bases and J by 3 bases, leaving 19 bases between them. The length of the CDR3 is 16 residues. Germline loops: CDR1 MNHNY, CDR2 SVGAGI (reference sequence).

V is TRBV5-8 and J is TRBJ2-1, with 8 positions matching TRBD2. The trim removed 6 bases at V and 4 bases at J, leaving 6 bases unmatched. Germline V gene lookup returns CDR1 SGHTS and CDR2 YDEGEE. CDR3 length equals 14 residues. The CDR3 loop is CASKGLAAYNEQFF. The CDR3 nucleotides read TGTGCCAGCAAAGGACTAGCAGCTTACAATGAGCAGTTCTTC.

This chain uses TRBV7-9 with TRBJ1-1, with a weak D call TRBD1 (6 bases). Germline CDR1 reads SEHNR; CDR2 reads FQNEAQ (reference sequence). The germline V and J ends were trimmed by 2 bases and 5 bases, with 15 bases remaining between them. The CDR3 length is 15 residues. CDR3 in amino acids: CASSLRGTLRTEAFF. The CDR3 DNA reads as TGTGCCAGCAGCTTAAGGGGGACGTTGAGGACTGAAGCTTTCTTT.

V usage is TRBV18 and J usage is TRBJ1-5; 9 nucleotides align to TRBD1. V trimming: 4 bases; J trimming: 0 bases; junction bases outside the gene matches: 1. The CDR3 spans 15 residues. Looked up from germline, CDR1 is KGHSH and CDR2 is LQKENI. The CDR3 is CASSQQGASNQPQHF. CDR3 nucleotides: TGTGCCAGCTCACAACAGGGGGCTAGCAATCAGCCCCAGCATTTT.

CDR3 bases: TGTGCCAGCAGTGACGGGGGACTAGCGGATTCCTACAATGAGCAGTTCTTC. Amino acid sequence: CASSDGGLADSYNEQFF. The rearrangement uses TRBV6-4 and TRBJ2-1; 11 bases are a match to TRBD2. CDR3 size: 17 residues. The trim removed 2 bases at V and 1 base at J, leaving 4 bases unmatched. Germline lookup yields CDR1 MRHNA and CDR2 SNTAGT.

J is TRBJ2-5 and V is TRBV18; TRBD2 matches at 10 bases. Germline CDR1 and CDR2: KGHSH and LQKENI. J gave up 2 bases and V 3 bases, and 9 bases lay outside the gene matches. The CDR3 is 17 amino acids. In nucleotides, the CDR3 is TGTGCCAGCTCACCGGGGAGGACTAGCGGAACACAAGAGACCCAGTACTTC. The encoded protein is CASSPGRTSGTQETQYF.

This clone was seen just once. This chain connects TRBV5-4 to TRBJ2-3; TRBD2 aligns across 8 bases. Germline CDR1 is SGHNT and CDR2 is YYREEE (reference sequence). After removal of 4 bases from V and 2 bases from J, the junction contained 3 bases not matched to a gene. The CDR3 spans 14 residues. CDR3 sequence (DNA): TGTGCCAGCAGCACTAGCGGCTACACAGATACGCAGTATTTT. This sequence encodes CASSTSGYTDTQYF.

This clone has only one observation. V gene TRBV10-3 combines with J gene TRBJ2-3, with 7 bases that match TRBD1. V lost 6 bases and J lost 1; bases outside the gene matches: 1. CDR3 length equals 13 residues. Looked up from germline, CDR1 is ENHRY and CDR2 is SYGVKD. The CDR3 nucleotides are TGTGCCATCAGAGGGACAGGCACAGATACGCAGTATTTT. It encodes CAIRGTGTDTQYF.

V usage is TRBV5-1 and J usage is TRBJ1-2, with D possibly matching TRBD1 (6 bases). Germline lookup yields CDR1 SGHRS and CDR2 YFSETQ. The CDR3 extends over 14 amino acids. V gave up 3 bases and J gave up 0 bases, with 9 bases separating them. CDR3 loop: CASSSGTSNYGYTF. CDR3 in DNA: TGCGCCAGCAGCTCCGGGACATCTAACTATGGCTACACCTTC.

The V and J genes are TRBV18 and TRBJ2-7, with D possibly being TRBD1 (6 bases). CDR1 and CDR2 from the germline V gene are KGHSH and LQKENI. V lost 2 bases and J 4 bases, leaving 9 bases between the germline ends. CDR3 length: 13 residues. As DNA, the CDR3 is TGTGCCAGCTCACCAGGCAGGGGTTACGAGCAGTACTTC. Residues: CASSPGRGYEQYF.

This chain uses TRBV6-5 with TRBJ1-1; 7 positions match TRBD1. This CDR3 has 15 residues. Germline loops: CDR1 MNHEY, CDR2 SVGAGI. V was clipped by 4 bases and J by 1 base; unmatched bases: 6. DNA for the CDR3: TGTGCCAGCAGTTCCCGGACAGGAGGGAACACTGAAGCTTTCTTT. Protein: CASSSRTGGNTEAFF.

This rearrangement joins TRBV18 to TRBJ1-1; 8 nucleotides match TRBD1. The CDR3 covers 12 residues. CDR1 and CDR2 (germline): KGHSH, LQKENI. The ends lost 5 bases at V and 7 bases at J; junction bases unmatched: 3. The CDR3 bases are TGTGCCAGCTCAATCGACAGGGGTGAAGCTTTCTTT. Its translation: CASSIDRGEAFF.

The rearrangement uses TRBV9 and TRBJ2-1; TRBD2 agrees at 9 bases. CDR1 SGDLS and CDR2 YYNGEE come from the germline V gene. This CDR3 spans 14 amino acids. Losses at the gene ends were 0 bases for V and 8 bases for J; bases not matched to a gene: 3. The CDR3 sequence: CASSVGLAAHEQFF. CDR3 DNA: TGTGCCAGCAGCGTAGGACTAGCGGCGCATGAGCAGTTCTTC.